This entry concerns a single T cell receptor beta chain. This specimen belongs to a study of blood T cell repertoires in COVID-19. The overall study: The samples span acute and convalescent COVID-19 from the United States, Italy and Spain. T cells, B-cell-depleted T cells, or PBMCs supplied cDNA or gDNA.

Per the original methods: Reference gene primer amplification in the assay estimated nucleated cell counts. Produced via immunoSEQ multiplex PCR; TCRdb's table is partial and in-frame only. That table is the source of V, J and clone size, and D and trimming were worked out from the DNA. The sample contains about 670,000 clones, 90% of which appear only once. CDR1 LNHDA and CDR2 SQIVND come from the germline V gene (reference sequence). The CDR3 sequence is 11 residues long. V lost 6 bases, J lost 6 bases, and 7 bases lay in between. The sequence was obtained from a woman younger than 30 with acute or convalescent COVID-19. This chain joins TRBV19 and TRBJ2-3, with D unclear. The sequenced sample consisted of peripheral blood. The CDR3 is CASSHVDTQYF. DNA for the CDR3: TGTGCCAGTAGCCATGTGGATACGCAGTATTTT. Looking up the rest from reference TRBV19 and TRBJ2-3 gives the full variable domain: DGGITQSPKYLFRKEGQNVTLSCEQNLNHDAMYWYRQDPGQGLRLIYYSQIVNDFQKGDIAEGYSVSREKKESFPLTVTSAQKNPTAFYLCASSHVDTQYFGPGTRLTVL.